The clone carrying this TCR beta chain was counted only a few times. Germline lookup yields CDR1 MNHNS and CDR2 SASEGT. The CDR3 contains 15 residues. Deletions cut 3 bases from V and 3 bases from J, with 11 bases between. The record originates from a study of cytomegalovirus exposure and HLA in healthy donors. PCR amplification relied on 60 Vbeta primers (plus 13 Jbeta primers). The protocol was immunoSEQ multiplex PCR, while the TCRdb copy is restricted to in-frame clones and leaves out a portion. The sample comprises about 300,000 clones, just over 85% of which are singletons, and roughly 4% rests with the top ten.

Sequenced input: PBMCs. The genes are TRBV6-1 and TRBJ1-4, with D possibly being TRBD1 (5 bases). The origin of this receptor is a man aged 35-49 years in good health and CMV-seropositive. The chain's CDR3 is CASSDAGWANEKLFF. In nucleotides, the CDR3 is TGTGCCAGCAGTGACGCAGGGTGGGCTAATGAAAAACTGTTTTTT.